The 19 T cell receptor beta chains presented below share a single source sample, sequenced in a study of read filtering for tumor transcriptome and immune sequencing. Molecular barcoded adaptors covering alpha/delta and beta/gamma chains were used on 400 ng RNA. Via MiXCR, TCRdb re-called the reads, giving one row per CDR3 protein. The sample comprises about 90,000 distinct CDR3 sequences, 10% to 15% of which are singletons, and under 15% rests with the top ten. Sequenced sample: a population of CD138-negative cells sorted from bone marrow. These receptors all stem from a donor older than 35 with multiple myeloma.

There are many counts of this clonotype. This sequence joins TRBV14 and TRBJ2-7, with 7 positions matching TRBD1. CDR3 length: 14 amino acids. The germline V gene encodes CDR1 SGHDN and CDR2 FVKESK. V shed 3 bases, J shed 2 bases, and the junction held 4 bases outside the gene matches. CDR3 sequence: CASSHRQGTYEQYF. The CDR3 nucleotides are TGTGCCAGCAGCCACCGACAGGGCACCTACGAGCAGTACTTC.

This clonotype was found a few times. This may stem from a read error, because a much larger clone lies one nucleotide away. The chain links TRBV5-4 to TRBJ2-7; the match to TRBD2 covers 7 bases. The CDR3 extends over 14 amino acids. Germline CDR1 is SGHNT and CDR2 is YYREEE (reference sequence). Unmatched junction bases numbered 6, after V lost 4 bases and J lost 2 bases. The CDR3 region has the DNA TGTGCCAGCAGCCCTGGGGGGGTCGCCTACGAGCAGTACTTC. Its translation: CASSPGGVAYEQYF.

There are many counts of this clonotype. The chain carries TRBV28 and TRBJ2-3; D is uncertain. The germline V gene encodes CDR1 MDHEN and CDR2 SYDVKM. CDR3 size: 13 residues. V was shortened by 10 bases and J by 1 base, with 12 bases between the two germline ends. The CDR3 DNA follows: TGTGCCACGGAAGGATCGGGCACAGATACGCAGTATTTT. It encodes CATEGSGTDTQYF.

Of note for this clonotype: A much bigger clone sits one base away, suggesting this may be a read error. The V call is TRBV6-5, the J call TRBJ2-7, with 11 bases matching TRBD1. The CDR3 spans 13 residues. The germline V gene has CDR1 MNHEY and CDR2 SVGAGI. In nucleotides, the CDR3 is TGTGCCAGCAGTGGACAGGGGGCCTACAAGCAGTACTTC. It translates to CASSGQGAYKQYF.

This clonotype was counted at least ten times. The chain links TRBV11-3 to TRBJ2-7; D gene unclear. This CDR3 comprises 11 residues. Germline V CDR1 and CDR2: SGHNT, YENEEA. V was clipped by 5 bases and J by 8 bases, with 10 bases between them. DNA for the CDR3: TGTGCCAGCAGCGGTGGACCCCAGCAGTACTTC. It is translated as CASSGGPQQYF.

A note on this clonotype: This may be a read error, as it is one base from a much larger clone. The chain recombines TRBV29-1 with TRBJ2-5; D possibly matches TRBD1 or TRBD2 (5 bases each). Germline CDR1 SQVTM, CDR2 ANQGSEA. This CDR3 is 13 amino acids long. CDR3 amino acids: CGVESGAGETQYF. The DNA of the CDR3 is TGCGGCGTTGAAAGTGGGGCGGGAGAGACCCAGTACTTC.

This clonotype was counted a few times. This may stem from a read error, because a much larger clone lies one nucleotide away. The chain links TRBV29-1 to TRBJ2-2, with 8 bases identical to TRBD1. Germline CDR1 reads SQVTM; CDR2 reads ANQGSEA. This CDR3 is 13 amino acids long. CDR3 in DNA: TGCAGCGGAAGGACAGGGAACGCCGGGGAGCTGTTTTTT. Protein: CSGRTGNAGELFF.

Notes on this clonotype: This may stem from a read error, because a much larger clone lies one nucleotide away. The gene calls are TRBV14 and TRBJ2-3; 8 bases align to TRBD1. This CDR3 comprises 18 residues. The germline gives CDR1 SGHDN, CDR2 FVKESK. The V gene end was trimmed by 2 bases and the J gene end by 0 bases; junction bases not matched to a gene: 10. CDR3 region: CASSQLGRGHESTDTQYF. The CDR3 DNA follows: TGTGCCAGCAGCCAATTGGGCAGGGGGCATGAAAGCACAGATACGCAGTATTTT.

To note about this clonotype: A much larger clone lies one base from this, so it may be a read error. CDR3 sequence reads: CASSWDRVGDEQSF. CDR3 in DNA: TGTGCCAGCAGCTGGGACAGGGTTGGGGATGAGCAGTCCTTC. The chain uses TRBV5-5 and TRBJ2-1, with TRBD1 identical over 9 bases. The CDR3 totals 14 residues. Germline lookup yields CDR1 SGHKS and CDR2 YYEKEE (reference sequence). Full variable domain (remainder filled in from reference TRBV5-5 and TRBJ2-1): DAGVTQSPTHLIKTRGQQVTLRCSPISGHKSVSWYQQVLGQGPQFIFQYYEKEERGRGNFPDRFSARQFPNYSSELNVNALLLGDSALYLCASSWDRVGDEQSFGPGTRLTVL.

With regard to this clonotype: Possible read error: a much larger clone is one base away. The CDR3 DNA is TGTGCCAGCAGGCACGCCAGATTGGACACTGAAGCTTTCTTT. It encodes CASRHARLDTEAFF. The chain joins TRBV11-2 to TRBJ1-1, with D unclear. V shed 6 bases and J shed 3 bases, with 14 bases lying between them. The germline V gene has CDR1 SGHAT and CDR2 FQNNGV. The CDR3 sequence is 14 residues long. The variable domain in full, with the rest retrieved from reference TRBV11-2 and TRBJ1-1, is EAGVAQSPRYKIIEKRQSVAFWCNPISGHATLYWYQQILGQGPKLLIQFQNNGVVDDSQLPKDRFSAERLKGVDSTLKIQPAKLEDSAVYLCASRHARLDTEAFFGQGTRLTVV.

This clonotype showed up just a few times. The J gene is TRBJ1-5, the V gene TRBV18; D remains ambiguous. The CDR3 has 14 amino acids. V dropped 4 bases and J dropped 0 bases, with 7 bases sitting between them. Germline CDR1 KGHSH, CDR2 LQKENI. This chain's CDR3 is CASSQGNSNQPQHF. The CDR3 nucleotides read TGTGCCAGCTCACAGGGAAATAGCAATCAGCCCCAGCATTTT.

This clonotype was counted a few times. The chain carries TRBV19 and TRBJ2-1, with TRBD2 matching over 9 bases. The V gene end was trimmed by 5 bases and the J gene end by 10 bases; junction bases not matched to a gene: 3. The CDR3 is 12 amino acids. The germline V gene encodes CDR1 LNHDA and CDR2 SQIVND (reference sequence). DNA for the CDR3: TGTGCCAGTAGTGCCCTAGCGGGAGAGCAGTTCTTC. This codes for CASSALAGEQFF.

This clonotype was observed at least ten times. The chain is built from TRBV5-1 and TRBJ2-1; the D gene could be TRBD1 or TRBD2 (5 bases each). Trimming took 4 bases from V and 6 from J, leaving 8 bases between them. CDR3 length: 12 residues. Germline V lookup: CDR1 SGHRS, CDR2 YFSETQ. The CDR3 DNA is TGCGCCAGCAGCGAGGGACCCAATGAGCAGTTCTTC. This encodes CASSEGPNEQFF. The full variable domain, in which reference TRBV5-1 and TRBJ2-1 provide the parts outside the CDR3, is KAGVTQTPRYLIKTRGQQVTLSCSPISGHRSVSWYQQTPGQGLQFLFEYFSETQRNKGNFPGRFSGRQFSNSRSEMNVSTLELGDSALYLCASSEGPNEQFFGPGTRLTVL.

At least ten counts were recorded for this clonotype. The chain has TRBV29-1 and TRBJ1-2; no firm D call. The CDR3 consists of 11 residues. The ends were cut back, 4 bases at V and 6 bases at J, with 9 bases in the middle. Germline V gives CDR1 SQVTM, CDR2 ANQGSEA. This CDR3 reads CSVGSMDGYTF. The CDR3 region has the DNA TGCAGCGTTGGGTCGATGGATGGCTACACCTTC.

Concerning this clonotype itself: One junction end does not reproduce the germline sequence, and a read error may be involved. This chain connects TRBV20-1 to TRBJ1-2; D ambiguous. The CDR3 is 14 amino acids. From germline, CDR1 is DFQATT and CDR2 SNEGSKA (reference sequence). CDR3 DNA sequence: TGCGGTGCTGCAGGCCAATACCCTAACTATGGCTACACCTTC. Translated, it gives CGAAGQYPNYGYTF.

Ten or more counts support this clonotype. This CDR3 reads CSVWDNFGYTF. The CDR3 coding sequence is TGCAGTGTGTGGGACAACTTCGGCTACACCTTC. The chain employs TRBV20-1 and TRBJ1-2, with D perhaps TRBD1 (6 bases). Trimming took off 7 bases at V and 8 bases at J, with 14 bases between the two ends. This CDR3 has 11 amino acids. From germline, CDR1 is DFQATT and CDR2 SNEGSKA (reference sequence).

The sample holds many counts of this clonotype. The rearrangement links TRBV11-2 to TRBJ2-3; 10 positions agree with TRBD1. This CDR3 is built from 15 residues. Germline V gene sequence: CDR1 SGHAT, CDR2 FQNNGV. V was pared by 1 base and J by 3 bases, with 1 base of the junction left unmatched. The CDR3 spells CASSLGTGGTDTQYF. CDR3 in DNA: TGTGCCAGCAGCTTAGGGACAGGGGGGACAGATACGCAGTATTTT.

This clonotype appeared many times. The rearrangement uses TRBV29-1 and TRBJ2-5; D gene unclear. Deletions cut 7 bases from V and 3 bases from J, with 18 bases between. CDR1 and CDR2 from the germline V gene are SQVTM and ANQGSEA. The CDR3 is made up of 14 amino acids. The CDR3: CSALAPQQKETQYF. In DNA form, the CDR3 reads TGCAGCGCCCTCGCCCCACAGCAGAAAGAGACCCAGTACTTC.

Ten or more counts support this clonotype. The J gene is TRBJ2-1, the V gene TRBV6-1; possible D gene TRBD2, 6 bases. The germline V gene encodes CDR1 MNHNS and CDR2 SASEGT. The CDR3 has 14 amino acids. The V and J ends lost 6 bases and 8 bases respectively, with 17 bases between them. The CDR3 spells CASSSPPGLHEQFF. The CDR3 DNA reads as TGTGCCAGCAGCAGTCCCCCGGGACTCCATGAGCAGTTCTTC.